This T cell receptor (beta chain) was identified during a study of long-term antiretroviral therapy in people with HIV. This clone was detected only once. V was trimmed by 6 bases and J by 0 bases, leaving 8 bases between them. CDR1 is SQVTM, CDR2 ANQGSEA, per germline. This CDR3 has 12 amino acids. Survey level was the resolution at which the v3.0 immunoSEQ assay ran. The protocol was immunoSEQ multiplex PCR, while the TCRdb copy is restricted to in-frame clones and leaves out a portion. The sample gives approximately 12,000 clones, under 85% of which show up once; 17% is in the top ten. The chain has TRBV29-1 and TRBJ1-1; D remains unclear. This specimen was unsorted PBMCs, taken 3.4 years after starting antiretroviral therapy. The sequence derives from a middle-aged man with HIV. The CDR3 sequence is CSVTVMNTEAFF. The CDR3 DNA is TGCAGCGTCACTGTGATGAACACTGAAGCTTTCTTT.